These 19 T cell receptor beta chains were sequenced from one sample in a study of CD8+ T cells in alopecia areata. After isolation, RNA underwent reverse transcription to generate cDNA as the sequencing template. TCRdb's copy holds only in-frame clones and misses some; the assay was immunoSEQ multiplex PCR. The sample has 180,000 or so clones; roughly 59% are singletons. The material sequenced was CD4+ T cells sorted from blood, taken at week 0. These receptor sequences come from a human donor with alopecia areata.

The genes are TRBV10-3 and TRBJ2-6; D is uncertain. The length of the CDR3 is 14 residues. Trimming cost V 4 bases and J 0 bases, with 4 bases left between them. From germline, CDR1 is ENHRY and CDR2 SYGVKD. CDR3 DNA sequence: TGTGCCATCAGTGTGTCCTCTGGGGCCAACGTCCTGACTTTC. Protein sequence: CAISVSSGANVLTF.

This clone was counted once. The chain is built from TRBV4-1 and TRBJ1-1; D might be TRBD1 (5 bases). Trimming left V 3 bases short and J 0 bases short, with 8 bases between. This CDR3 has 14 amino acids. From germline, CDR1 is MGHRA and CDR2 YSYEKL. In nucleotides, the CDR3 is TGCGCCAGCAGCCAGTGGGGCATGAACACTGAAGCTTTCTTT. Its protein product is CASSQWGMNTEAFF.

The rearrangement uses TRBV4-1 and TRBJ1-6, with D unclear. The CDR3 is made up of 14 amino acids. V was cut by 0 bases and J by 7 bases, with 7 bases left in between. Germline V CDR1 and CDR2: MGHRA, YSYEKL. The CDR3 protein is CASSQENRNSPLHF. The CDR3 coding sequence is TGCGCCAGCAGCCAAGAGAACCGGAATTCACCCCTCCACTTT.

Details on this clone: At one boundary the junction diverges from the germline segment, which might be a read error. Other nucleotide sequences in the sample specify the same CDR3. V gene TRBV29-1 combines with J gene TRBJ1-1; 9 bases line up with TRBD1. Germline CDR1 is SQVTM and CDR2 is ANQGSEA. The CDR3 spans 13 residues. The CDR3 here is CSVDRGVNTEAFF. The CDR3 DNA sequence: TGCAGTGTTGACAGGGGGGTGAACACTGAAGCTTTCTTT.

The V and J genes are TRBV13 and TRBJ1-2; D perhaps matches TRBD1 (5 bases). The CDR3 loop spans 16 amino acids. Germline CDR1 is PRHDT and CDR2 is FYEKMQ (reference sequence). Trimming stripped 1 base from V and 4 bases from J, with 16 bases between. CDR3 coding DNA: TGTGCCAGCAGCTTAGATCCAGGGAAGGGAGCCTATGGCTACACCTTC. Encoded protein: CASSLDPGKGAYGYTF.

The chain links TRBV29-1 to TRBJ1-4; D not certain. Germline CDR1 is SQVTM and CDR2 is ANQGSEA. The germline V and J ends were trimmed by 5 bases and 7 bases, with 14 bases remaining between them. The CDR3 has 13 amino acids. CDR3 DNA: TGCAGCGTTTACTGGACGGACCTTGAAAAACTGTTTTTT. As protein: CSVYWTDLEKLFF.

The J gene is TRBJ1-2, the V gene TRBV7-2; D uncertain. Looked up from germline, CDR1 is SGHTA and CDR2 is FQGNSA. Trimming left V 7 bases short and J 6 bases short, with 6 bases between. The length of the CDR3 is 10 residues. The CDR3 region is CASKGHGYTF. Here the CDR3 DNA reads TGTGCCAGCAAGGGCCATGGCTACACCTTC.

This chain uses TRBV15 with TRBJ2-5, with TRBD2 matching 11 bases. Trimming cost V 0 bases and J 1 base; bases outside gene matches: 1. The CDR3 is 16 amino acids. From germline, CDR1 is LNHNV and CDR2 YYDKDF (reference sequence). This chain's CDR3 is CATSRDGLAGQETQYF. The CDR3, as DNA: TGTGCCACCAGCAGAGACGGACTAGCGGGCCAAGAGACCCAGTACTTC.

CDR3: CASSLRLTNTGELFF. CDR3 coding DNA: TGTGCCAGTAGCCTCAGGCTAACGAACACCGGGGAGCTGTTTTTT. The V gene is TRBV19, the J gene TRBJ2-2; no clear D gene. Trimming shortened V by 6 bases and J by 0 bases, and 11 bases separated the two germline ends. This CDR3 has 15 residues. The germline V gene has CDR1 LNHDA and CDR2 SQIVND (reference sequence).

The table lists this clone with a few counts. The chain uses TRBV19 and TRBJ1-5; 7 bases are shared with TRBD1. Germline CDR1 LNHDA, CDR2 SQIVND (reference sequence). J gave up 5 bases and V 6 bases, and 7 bases lay outside the gene matches. The CDR3 runs to 14 residues. The chain's CDR3 is CASSIWGTDQPQHF. CDR3 sequence (DNA): TGTGCCAGTAGCATCTGGGGGACAGATCAGCCCCAGCATTTT.

Worth noting for this clone: Other nucleotide sequences in the sample specify the same CDR3. The genes are TRBV12-5 and TRBJ2-2, with D perhaps matching TRBD1 or TRBD2 (5 bases each). V lost 6 bases to trimming and J lost 2 bases, with 7 bases between them. The CDR3 extends over 13 amino acids. Looked up from germline, CDR1 is LGHNT and CDR2 is FRNRAP. The CDR3 bases are TGTGCTAGTGGCCGGGACAACACCGGGGAGCTGTTTTTT. Translated: CASGRDNTGELFF.

The rearrangement joins TRBV29-1 to TRBJ1-2; D possibly corresponds to TRBD1 (5 bases). The CDR3 spans 14 residues. Trimming left V 3 bases short and J 3 bases short, with 14 bases between. Germline V gives CDR1 SQVTM, CDR2 ANQGSEA. In nucleotides, the CDR3 is TGCAGCGTTGATAGTTCAGGGTTGGACTATGGCTACACCTTC. It codes for CSVDSSGLDYGYTF.

This sequence joins TRBV5-6 and TRBJ2-3; D is possibly TRBD2 (5 bases). This CDR3 has 15 residues. V gave up 0 bases and J gave up 2 bases, with 10 bases separating them. From germline, CDR1 is SGHDT and CDR2 YYEEEE. CDR3 protein: CASSLVGDYTDTQYF. The CDR3 DNA sequence: TGTGCCAGCAGCTTGGTCGGAGACTACACAGATACGCAGTATTTT.

Comments on this clone: The identical CDR3 is also encoded by other nucleotide sequences in the sample. The J gene is TRBJ1-1, the V gene TRBV29-1, with D possibly TRBD1 on 5 matching bases. V lost 1 base to trimming and J lost 5 bases, with 11 bases between them. From germline, CDR1 is SQVTM and CDR2 ANQGSEA. This CDR3 comprises 13 residues. CDR3 residues: CSVEGLRGTEAFF. CDR3 nucleotides: TGCAGCGTTGAAGGACTAAGGGGAACTGAAGCTTTCTTT.

CDR3 sequence (DNA): TGTGCCAGCAGCGCCCCAATGCGTTCCCGCGCCGACACTGAAGCTTTCTTT. This sequence encodes CASSAPMRSRADTEAFF. The genes are TRBV9 and TRBJ1-1; D not resolved. The CDR3 loop spans 17 amino acids. Trimming took 3 bases from V and 3 from J, leaving 21 bases between them. In germline, CDR1 is SGDLS, CDR2 YYNGEE.

The rearrangement links TRBV2 to TRBJ1-5, with D possibly matching TRBD1 (6 bases). The germline V gene encodes CDR1 SNHLY and CDR2 FYNNEI. Trimming removed 4 bases from V and 7 bases from J, with 11 bases in between. The CDR3 length is 13 residues. The CDR3 region is CASSGQGRQPQHF. The CDR3 bases are TGTGCCAGCAGTGGTCAGGGGCGACAGCCCCAGCATTTT.

The gene calls are TRBV7-3 and TRBJ2-2, with 8 nucleotides matching TRBD1. Germline CDR1 SGHTA, CDR2 FQGTGA. The CDR3 runs to 15 residues. The ends lost 0 bases at V and 4 bases at J; junction bases unmatched: 1. Written as DNA, the CDR3 is TGTGCCAGCAGCTTAACCGGACAGGGCACCGGGGAGCTGTTTTTT. Translating gives CASSLTGQGTGELFF.

CDR3 coding DNA: TGTGCCAGCAGCCCCCAGGGGGGCACCGGGGAGCTGTTTTTT. This gives the protein CASSPQGGTGELFF. The chain has TRBV7-3 and TRBJ2-2, with a weak D call TRBD1 (7 bases). The CDR3 spans 14 residues. The germline V and J ends were trimmed by 5 bases and 4 bases, with 11 bases remaining between them. Germline V gene lookup returns CDR1 SGHTA and CDR2 FQGTGA.

The chain recombines TRBV5-6 with TRBJ2-3; the D is unclear. This CDR3 is built from 15 residues. Germline loops: CDR1 SGHDT, CDR2 YYEEEE. V lost 0 bases, J lost 6 bases, and 14 bases lay in between. The CDR3 sequence: CASSLVSQKYDTQYF. The CDR3 bases are TGTGCCAGCAGCTTGGTATCTCAAAAGTATGATACGCAGTATTTT.